This T cell receptor beta chain stems from a study of blood T cell repertoires in COVID-19. Study summary: Samples taken during acute and convalescent COVID-19 were collected in the United States, Italy and Spain. Nucleic acid was either cDNA or gDNA, and it came from T cells, B-cell-depleted T cells, or PBMCs.

Original analysis: Amplification from reference gene primers served as the basis for estimated nucleated cell counts. The protocol was immunoSEQ multiplex PCR, while the TCRdb copy is restricted to in-frame clones and leaves out a portion. The D gene and trimming were derived from the DNA, and the V and J assignments and clone size from that table. The data contain approximately 45,000 clones, over 70% of them singletons. Enrolment of Seattle patients took place during active infection, and they were followed longitudinally. The CDR3 consists of 14 residues. V was pared by 2 bases and J by 8 bases, with 15 bases between. Per the germline V gene, CDR1 is SEHNR and CDR2 is FQNEAQ (reference sequence).

The material sequenced was peripheral blood. The receptor comes from a woman aged 80 or over with COVID-19, enrolled during active disease. The chain joins TRBV7-9 to TRBJ1-2; D is unclear. This chain's CDR3 is CASSLIHGEKGYTF. CDR3 in DNA: TGTGCCAGCAGCTTAATTCACGGAGAGAAAGGCTACACCTTC.